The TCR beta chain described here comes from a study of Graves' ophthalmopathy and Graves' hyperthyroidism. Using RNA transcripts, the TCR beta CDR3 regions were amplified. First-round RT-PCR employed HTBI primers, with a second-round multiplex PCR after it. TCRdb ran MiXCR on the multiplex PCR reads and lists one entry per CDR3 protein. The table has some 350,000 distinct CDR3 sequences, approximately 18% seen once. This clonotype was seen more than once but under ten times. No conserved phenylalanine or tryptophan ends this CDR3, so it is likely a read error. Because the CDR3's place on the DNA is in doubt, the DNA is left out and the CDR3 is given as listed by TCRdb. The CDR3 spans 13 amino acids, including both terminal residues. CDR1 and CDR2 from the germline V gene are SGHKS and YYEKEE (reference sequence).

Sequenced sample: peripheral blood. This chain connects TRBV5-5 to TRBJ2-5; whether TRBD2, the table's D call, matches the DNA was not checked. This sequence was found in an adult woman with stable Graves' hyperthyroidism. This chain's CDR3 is CASSLAHGTDLSN.